This passage covers 13 T cell receptor beta chains from one sample sequenced in a study of T cells in Graves' hyperthyroidism and ophthalmopathy (dated by TCRdb to about 2019). The library was generated by multiplex PCR. Sequencing took place on an Illumina HiSeq 2000. TCR beta CDR3 regions were amplified from RNA transcripts. The TCR CDR3 was subjected to a first round of RT-PCR using the HTBI primer set and the Qiagen OneStep RT-PCR kit. Clones were called with MiXCR by TCRdb after fastp trimmed the public reads at Q25, and only in-frame beta chains were retained. Every distinct CDR3 protein forms one entry, paired with its most common genes and DNA. The sample contains 350,000 to 400,000 distinct CDR3 sequences, roughly 18% of them found a single time. Around two fifths of the sample rests with the top ten. Sequenced sample: blood. Source of these receptors: a young man with Graves' ophthalmopathy.

This clonotype was seen a handful of times. The chain joins TRBV12-3 or TRBV12-4 to TRBJ1-1; D is unresolved. The germline V and J ends were trimmed by 8 bases and 6 bases, with 13 bases remaining between them. This CDR3 has 12 residues. The CDR3 loop reads CASAAVIAEAFF. The CDR3, as DNA: TGTGCCAGCGCTGCGGTAATCGCTGAAGCTTTCTTT.

This clonotype showed up many times. This chain uses TRBV3-1 with TRBJ1-4, with no clear D. V lost 5 bases and J 7 bases, leaving 14 bases between the germline ends. This CDR3 comprises 14 residues. Germline CDR1 reads LGHDT; CDR2 reads YNNKEL (reference sequence). The CDR3 sequence is CASSSTGLSEKLFF. CDR3 bases: TGTGCCAGCAGCTCGACCGGGCTAAGTGAAAAACTGTTTTTT. The whole variable domain, remainder taken from reference TRBV3-1 and TRBJ1-4, is DTAVSQTPKYLVTQMGNDKSIKCEQNLGHDTMYWYKQDSKKFLKIMFSYNNKELIINETVPNRFSPKSPDKAHLNLHINSLELGDSAVYFCASSSTGLSEKLFFGSGTQLSVL.

V is TRBV12-3 or TRBV12-4 and J is TRBJ2-5; D unresolved. Trimming pared 3 bases from V and 13 bases from J, leaving 21 bases between. CDR3 length: 14 residues. CDR3 coding DNA: TGTGCCAGCAGTTTGATGCAGGAAACGGAGCCCCCGTACTTC. Translating it yields CASSLMQETEPPYF.

The table lists this clonotype with many counts. The chain has TRBV5-1 and TRBJ2-5; no clear D gene. The germline V gene encodes CDR1 SGHRS and CDR2 YFSETQ. The CDR3 consists of 12 residues. Between the trimmed V and J ends, which lost 4 bases and 5 bases, there was a span of 9 bases. CDR3 amino acids: CASSQSWETQYF. CDR3 nucleotides: TGCGCCAGCAGCCAATCATGGGAGACCCAGTACTTC.

This chain uses TRBV2 with TRBJ2-5; 11 positions match TRBD2. The CDR3 has 15 amino acids. V dropped 7 bases and J dropped 2; count of bases not matched to a gene: 6. Germline V gene sequence: CDR1 SNHLY, CDR2 FYNNEI. The CDR3 here is CASTLLAGAQETQYF. The CDR3 DNA sequence: TGTGCCAGCACCCTACTAGCGGGGGCACAAGAGACCCAGTACTTC.

The rearrangement uses TRBV18 and TRBJ1-5; 11 bases fit TRBD1. The CDR3 extends over 16 amino acids. The junction had 9 bases not matched to a gene; V was cut back by 6 bases and J by 5 bases. Germline values: CDR1 KGHSH, CDR2 LQKENI. The CDR3 nucleotides read TGTGCCAGCTCTCGTACGCCGGGACAGGGGGATCAGCCCCAGCATTTT. Translated, it gives CASSRTPGQGDQPQHF. Complete variable domain (other parts from reference TRBV18 and TRBJ1-5): NAGVMQNPRHLVRRRGQEARLRCSPMKGHSHVYWYRQLPEEGLKFMVYLQKENIIDESGMPKERFSAEFPKEGPSILRIQQVVRGDSAAYFCASSRTPGQGDQPQHFGDGTRLSIL.

This clonotype showed up many times. The chain joins TRBV12-3 or TRBV12-4 to TRBJ2-6; unclear D gene. Trimming removed 6 bases from V and 0 bases from J, with 9 bases in between. This CDR3 spans 15 amino acids. The CDR3 coding sequence is TGTGCCAGCAGCCCCGGTAGCTCTGGGGCCAACGTCCTGACTTTC. Its translation is CASSPGSSGANVLTF.

The J gene is TRBJ1-2, the V gene TRBV7-9; the D gene is possibly TRBD1 (5 bases). The CDR3 contains 19 residues. The germline CDR1 and CDR2 sequences are SEHNR and FQNEAQ (reference sequence). Between the trimmed V and J ends, which lost 3 bases and 8 bases, there was a span of 31 bases. The CDR3 nucleotides read TGTGCCAGCAGCTTTTCCCCCGGCTCGCAGCGGGGCCCTGCGGGAGGCTACACCTTC. Amino acid sequence: CASSFSPGSQRGPAGGYTF.

This clonotype was observed at least ten times. This rearrangement joins TRBV3-1 to TRBJ2-1; 7 nucleotides align to TRBD2. This CDR3 spans 11 amino acids. Trimming removed 3 bases from V and 15 bases from J; junction bases left unmatched: 5. The germline CDR1 and CDR2 sequences are LGHDT and YNNKEL (reference sequence). CDR3 residues: CASSQGGKPFF. CDR3 nucleotides: TGTGCCAGCAGCCAGGGAGGGAAGCCGTTCTTC.

This clonotype was detected only a few times. The gene calls are TRBV7-9 and TRBJ2-1, with a possible D match to TRBD2 (6 bases). Trimming shortened V by 1 base and J by 12 bases, and 16 bases separated the two germline ends. The CDR3 consists of 14 residues. Germline V CDR1 and CDR2: SEHNR, FQNEAQ (reference sequence). CDR3 region: CASSLVSEGSGQFF. In nucleotides, the CDR3 is TGTGCCAGCAGCTTAGTTTCGGAGGGGTCGGGGCAGTTCTTC. Full variable domain (rest looked up from reference TRBV7-9 and TRBJ2-1): DTGVSQNPRHKITKRGQNVTFRCDPISEHNRLYWYRQTLGQGPEFLTYFQNEAQLEKSRLLSDRFSAERPKGSFSTLEIQRTEQGDSAMYLCASSLVSEGSGQFFGPGTRLTVL.

In this sample, this clonotype turned up a few times. The chain is built from TRBV10-2 and TRBJ1-2, with 9 bases that match TRBD1. Germline values: CDR1 WSHSY, CDR2 SAAADI. V dropped 6 bases and J dropped 8; count of bases not matched to a gene: 7. The CDR3 has 13 residues. The CDR3 DNA sequence: TGCGCCAGCAGAGAAACAGGGGGCTGGGGCTACACCTTC. Amino acids: CASRETGGWGYTF.

In this sample, this clonotype turned up many times. The rearrangement links TRBV5-1 to TRBJ1-4; D perhaps matches TRBD1 (5 bases). Germline CDR1 reads SGHRS; CDR2 reads YFSETQ. The length of the CDR3 is 15 residues. The V and J ends lost 3 bases and 2 bases respectively, with 11 bases between them. The CDR3 nucleotides read TGCGCCAGCAGCTACGGCGGGGCTACTAATGAAAAACTGTTTTTT. This sequence encodes CASSYGGATNEKLFF. The entire variable domain, with the rest obtained from reference TRBV5-1 and TRBJ1-4, is as follows: KAGVTQTPRYLIKTRGQQVTLSCSPISGHRSVSWYQQTPGQGLQFLFEYFSETQRNKGNFPGRFSGRQFSNSRSEMNVSTLELGDSALYLCASSYGGATNEKLFFGSGTQLSVL.

For this clonotype: A read error may produce the germline difference seen at one junction end. V and J are TRBV25-1 and TRBJ2-1; no clear D gene. Germline V gene lookup returns CDR1 MGHDK and CDR2 SYGVNS. This CDR3 contains 14 residues. Here the CDR3 reads CASGDSRRGNEQFF. CDR3 nucleotide sequence: TGTGCCAGCGGTGATTCCCGAAGAGGCAATGAGCAGTTCTTC. Combining the CDR3 with reference TRBV25-1 and TRBJ2-1 gives the whole variable domain EADIYQTPRYLVIGTGKKITLECSQTMGHDKMYWYQQDPGMELHLIHYSYGVNSTEKGDLSSESTVSRIRTEHFPLTLESARPSHTSQYLCASGDSRRGNEQFFGPGTRLTVL.